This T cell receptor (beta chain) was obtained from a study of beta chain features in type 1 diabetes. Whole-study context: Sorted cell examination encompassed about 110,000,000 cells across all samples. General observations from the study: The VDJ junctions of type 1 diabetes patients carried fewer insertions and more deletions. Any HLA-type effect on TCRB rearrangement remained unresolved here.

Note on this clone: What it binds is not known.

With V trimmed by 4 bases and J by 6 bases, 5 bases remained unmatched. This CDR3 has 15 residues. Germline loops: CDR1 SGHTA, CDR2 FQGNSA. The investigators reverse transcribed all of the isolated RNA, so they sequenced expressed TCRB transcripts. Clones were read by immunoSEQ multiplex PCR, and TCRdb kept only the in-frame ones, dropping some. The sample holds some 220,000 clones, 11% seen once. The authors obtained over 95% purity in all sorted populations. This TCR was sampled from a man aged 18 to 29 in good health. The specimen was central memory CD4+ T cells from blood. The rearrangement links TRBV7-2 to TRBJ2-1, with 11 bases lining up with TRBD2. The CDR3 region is CASSSTSGVINEQFF. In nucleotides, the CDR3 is TGTGCCAGCAGCTCGACTAGCGGGGTCATCAATGAGCAGTTCTTC.